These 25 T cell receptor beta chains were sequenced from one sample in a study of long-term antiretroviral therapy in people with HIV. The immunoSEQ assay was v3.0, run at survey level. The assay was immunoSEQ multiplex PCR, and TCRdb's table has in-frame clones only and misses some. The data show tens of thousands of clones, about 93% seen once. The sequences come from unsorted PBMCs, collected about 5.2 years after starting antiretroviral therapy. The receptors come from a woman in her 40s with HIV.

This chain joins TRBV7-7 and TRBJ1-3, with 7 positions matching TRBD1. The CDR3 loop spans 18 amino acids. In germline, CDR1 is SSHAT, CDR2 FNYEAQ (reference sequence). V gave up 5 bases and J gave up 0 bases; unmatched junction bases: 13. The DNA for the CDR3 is TGTGCCAGCAGCCCTATACCGGGACAGTTAAGCTCTGGAAACACCATATATTTT. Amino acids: CASSPIPGQLSSGNTIYF. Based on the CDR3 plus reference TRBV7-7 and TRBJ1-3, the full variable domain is GAGVSQSPRYKVTKRGQDVTLRCDPISSHATLYWYQQALGQGPEFLTYFNYEAQPDKSGLPSDRFSAERPEGSISTLTIQRTEQRDSAMYRCASSPIPGQLSSGNTIYFGEGSWLTVV.

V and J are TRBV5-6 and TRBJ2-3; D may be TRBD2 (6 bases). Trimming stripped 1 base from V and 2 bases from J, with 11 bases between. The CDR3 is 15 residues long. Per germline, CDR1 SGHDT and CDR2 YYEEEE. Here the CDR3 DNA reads TGTGCCAGCAGCTTGAGGGAGGCGTACACAGATACGCAGTATTTT. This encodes CASSLREAYTDTQYF.

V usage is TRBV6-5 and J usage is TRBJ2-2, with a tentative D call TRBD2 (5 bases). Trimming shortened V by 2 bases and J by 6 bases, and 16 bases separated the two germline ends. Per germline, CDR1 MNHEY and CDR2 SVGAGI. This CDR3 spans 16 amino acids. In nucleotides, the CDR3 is TGTGCCAGCAGTTACAAGACTATTGTGGCGGCCGGGGAGCTGTTTTTT. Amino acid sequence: CASSYKTIVAAGELFF.

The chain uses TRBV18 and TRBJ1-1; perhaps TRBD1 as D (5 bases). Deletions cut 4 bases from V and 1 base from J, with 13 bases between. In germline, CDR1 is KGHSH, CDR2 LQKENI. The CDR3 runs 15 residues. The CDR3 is CASSLRGRENTEAFF. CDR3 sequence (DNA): TGTGCCAGCTCACTCCGGGGGAGGGAGAACACTGAAGCTTTCTTT. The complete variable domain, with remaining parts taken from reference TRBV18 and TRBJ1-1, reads NAGVMQNPRHLVRRRGQEARLRCSPMKGHSHVYWYRQLPEEGLKFMVYLQKENIIDESGMPKERFSAEFPKEGPSILRIQQVVRGDSAAYFCASSLRGRENTEAFFGQGTRLTVV.

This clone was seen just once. This chain's CDR3 is CASSGGDLNTGELFF. The CDR3 region has the DNA TGCGCCAGCAGTGGGGGGGATTTGAACACCGGGGAGCTGTTTTTT. This sequence joins TRBV5-1 and TRBJ2-2; 7 nucleotides agree with TRBD2. The ends lost 5 bases at V and 1 base at J; junction bases unmatched: 5. The germline gives CDR1 SGHRS, CDR2 YFSETQ. The CDR3 spans 15 residues. Drawing the rest from reference TRBV5-1 and TRBJ2-2, the complete variable domain is KAGVTQTPRYLIKTRGQQVTLSCSPISGHRSVSWYQQTPGQGLQFLFEYFSETQRNKGNFPGRFSGRQFSNSRSEMNVSTLELGDSALYLCASSGGDLNTGELFFGEGSRLTVL.

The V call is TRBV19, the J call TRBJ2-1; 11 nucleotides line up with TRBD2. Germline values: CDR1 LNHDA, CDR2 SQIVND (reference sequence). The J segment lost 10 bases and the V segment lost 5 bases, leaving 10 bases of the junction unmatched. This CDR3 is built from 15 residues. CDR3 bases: TGTGCCAGTAGTCTTATTAGCGGGGGGGCCAGCGAGCAGTTCTTC. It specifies CASSLISGGASEQFF.

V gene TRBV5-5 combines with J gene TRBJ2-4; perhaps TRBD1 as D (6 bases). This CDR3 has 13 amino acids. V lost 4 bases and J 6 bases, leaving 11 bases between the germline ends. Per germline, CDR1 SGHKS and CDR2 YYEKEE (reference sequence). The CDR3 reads CASSNSQGNIQYF. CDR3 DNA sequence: TGTGCCAGCAGCAATTCACAGGGAAACATTCAGTACTTC.

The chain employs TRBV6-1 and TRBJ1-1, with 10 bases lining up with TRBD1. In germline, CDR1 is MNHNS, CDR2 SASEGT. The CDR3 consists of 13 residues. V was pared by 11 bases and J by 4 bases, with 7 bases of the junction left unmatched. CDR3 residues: CAGDRGLGTEAFF. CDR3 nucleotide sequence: TGTGCCGGTGACAGGGGGCTCGGCACTGAAGCTTTCTTT.

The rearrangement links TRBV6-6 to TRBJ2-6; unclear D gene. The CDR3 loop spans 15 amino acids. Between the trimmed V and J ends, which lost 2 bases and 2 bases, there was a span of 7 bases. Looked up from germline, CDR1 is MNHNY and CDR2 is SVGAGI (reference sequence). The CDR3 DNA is TGTGCCAGCAGTTACGTTCTGACTGGGGCCAACGTCCTGACTTTC. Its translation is CASSYVLTGANVLTF.

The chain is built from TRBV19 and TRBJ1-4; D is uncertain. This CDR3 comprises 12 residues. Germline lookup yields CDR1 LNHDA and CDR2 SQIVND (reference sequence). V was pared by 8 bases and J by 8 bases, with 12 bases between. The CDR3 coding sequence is TGTGCCAGTGGCCACCGGTGGGAAAAACTGTTTTTT. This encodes CASGHRWEKLFF.

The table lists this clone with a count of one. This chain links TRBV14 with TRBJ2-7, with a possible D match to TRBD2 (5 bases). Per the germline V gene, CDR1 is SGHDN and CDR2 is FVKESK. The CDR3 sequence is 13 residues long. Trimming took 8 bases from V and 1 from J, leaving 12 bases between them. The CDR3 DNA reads TGTGCCAGCGGGCTAGCTTCGTCCTACGAGCAGTACTTC. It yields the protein CASGLASSYEQYF. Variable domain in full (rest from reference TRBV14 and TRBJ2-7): EAGVTQFPSHSVIEKGQTVTLRCDPISGHDNLYWYRRVMGKEIKFLLHFVKESKQDESGMPNNRFLAERTGGTYSTLKVQPAELEDSGVYFCASGLASSYEQYFGPGTRLTVT.

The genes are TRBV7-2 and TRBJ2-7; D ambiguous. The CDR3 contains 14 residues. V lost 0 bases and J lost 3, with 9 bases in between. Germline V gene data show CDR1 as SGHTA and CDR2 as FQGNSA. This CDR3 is CASSLAHRNYEQYF. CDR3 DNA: TGTGCCAGCAGCTTAGCGCACAGAAACTACGAGCAGTACTTC. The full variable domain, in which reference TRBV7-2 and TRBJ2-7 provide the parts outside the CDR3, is GAGVSQSPSNKVTEKGKDVELRCDPISGHTALYWYRQSLGQGLEFLIYFQGNSAPDKSGLPSDRFSAERTGGSVSTLTIQRTQQEDSAVYLCASSLAHRNYEQYFGPGTRLTVT.

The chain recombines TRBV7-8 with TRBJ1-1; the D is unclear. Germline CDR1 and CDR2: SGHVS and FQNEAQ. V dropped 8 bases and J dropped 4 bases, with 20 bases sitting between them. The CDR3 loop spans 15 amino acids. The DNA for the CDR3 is TGTGCCAGCTCTCAGTATGGGGAACGAGGCACTGAAGCTTTCTTT. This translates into CASSQYGERGTEAFF.

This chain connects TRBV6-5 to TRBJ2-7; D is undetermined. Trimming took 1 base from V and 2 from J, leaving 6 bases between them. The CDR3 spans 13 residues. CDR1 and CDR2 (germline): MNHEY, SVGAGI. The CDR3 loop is CASSYLDTYEQYF. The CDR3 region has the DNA TGTGCCAGCAGTTACTTAGACACCTACGAGCAGTACTTC.

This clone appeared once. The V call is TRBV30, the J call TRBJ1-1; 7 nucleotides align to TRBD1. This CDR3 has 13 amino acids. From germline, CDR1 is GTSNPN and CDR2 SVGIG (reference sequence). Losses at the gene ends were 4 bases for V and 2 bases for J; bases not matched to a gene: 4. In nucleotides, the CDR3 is TGTGCCTGGACCGACAGGGCAAACACTGAAGCTTTCTTT. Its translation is CAWTDRANTEAFF. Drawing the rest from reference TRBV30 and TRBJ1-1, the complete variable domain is SQTIHQWPATLVQPVGSPLSLECTVEGTSNPNLYWYRQAAGRGLQLLFYSVGIGQISSEVPQNLSASRPQDRQFILSSKKLLLSDSGFYLCAWTDRANTEAFFGQGTRLTVV.

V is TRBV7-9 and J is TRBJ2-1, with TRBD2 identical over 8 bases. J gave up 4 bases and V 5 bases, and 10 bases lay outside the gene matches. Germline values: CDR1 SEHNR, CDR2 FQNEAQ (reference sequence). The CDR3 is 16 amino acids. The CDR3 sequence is CASSTTPGLVYNEQFF. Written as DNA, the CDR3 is TGTGCCAGCAGCACCACGCCGGGACTAGTTTACAATGAGCAGTTCTTC.

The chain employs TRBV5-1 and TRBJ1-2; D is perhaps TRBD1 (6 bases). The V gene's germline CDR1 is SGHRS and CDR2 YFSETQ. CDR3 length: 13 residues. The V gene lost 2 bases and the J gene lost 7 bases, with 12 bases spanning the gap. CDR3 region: CASSLGGAGGYTF. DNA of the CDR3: TGCGCCAGCAGCTTAGGGGGGGCCGGTGGCTACACCTTC.

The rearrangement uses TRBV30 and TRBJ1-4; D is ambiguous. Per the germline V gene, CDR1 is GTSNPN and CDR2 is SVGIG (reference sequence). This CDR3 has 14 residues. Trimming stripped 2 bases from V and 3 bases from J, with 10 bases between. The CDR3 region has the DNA TGTGCCTGGAGTATCGACTGGTCTAATGAAAAACTGTTTTTT. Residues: CAWSIDWSNEKLFF.

The CDR3 loop reads CASSGRETKNIQYF. CDR3 nucleotide sequence: TGTGCCAGCAGCGGTCGGGAGACCAAAAACATTCAGTACTTC. The chain recombines TRBV9 with TRBJ2-4; a possible D gene is TRBD2 (6 bases). The CDR3 has 14 amino acids. V gave up 3 bases and J gave up 2 bases, with 9 bases separating them. CDR1 SGDLS and CDR2 YYNGEE come from the germline V gene.

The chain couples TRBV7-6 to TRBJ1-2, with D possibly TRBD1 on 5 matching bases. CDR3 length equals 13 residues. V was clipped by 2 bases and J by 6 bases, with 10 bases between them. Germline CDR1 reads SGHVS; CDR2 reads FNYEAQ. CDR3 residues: CASSLIGTDGYTF. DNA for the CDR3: TGTGCCAGCAGCTTAATAGGGACCGATGGCTACACCTTC.

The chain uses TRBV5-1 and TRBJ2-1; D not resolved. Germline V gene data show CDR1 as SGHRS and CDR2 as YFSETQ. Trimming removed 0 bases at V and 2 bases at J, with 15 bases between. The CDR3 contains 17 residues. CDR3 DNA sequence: TGCGCCAGCAGCTTGGATTTCCGATCCGTTACCTACAATGAGCAGTTCTTC. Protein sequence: CASSLDFRSVTYNEQFF.

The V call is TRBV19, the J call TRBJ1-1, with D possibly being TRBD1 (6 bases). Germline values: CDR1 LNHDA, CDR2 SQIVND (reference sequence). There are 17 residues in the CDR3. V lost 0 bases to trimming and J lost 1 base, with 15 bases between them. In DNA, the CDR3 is TGTGCCAGTAGTATAGAACCAGGGGTAGGGGCGAACACTGAAGCTTTCTTT. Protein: CASSIEPGVGANTEAFF. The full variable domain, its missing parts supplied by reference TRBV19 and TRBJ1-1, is DGGITQSPKYLFRKEGQNVTLSCEQNLNHDAMYWYRQDPGQGLRLIYYSQIVNDFQKGDIAEGYSVSREKKESFPLTVTSAQKNPTAFYLCASSIEPGVGANTEAFFGQGTRLTVV.

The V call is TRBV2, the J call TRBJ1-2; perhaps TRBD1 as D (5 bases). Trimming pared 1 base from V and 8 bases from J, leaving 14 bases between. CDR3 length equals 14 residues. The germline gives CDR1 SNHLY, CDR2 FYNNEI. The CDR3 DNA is TGTGCCAGCAGTGAAGGGGTCAGGGTGTGGGGCTACACCTTC. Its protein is CASSEGVRVWGYTF.

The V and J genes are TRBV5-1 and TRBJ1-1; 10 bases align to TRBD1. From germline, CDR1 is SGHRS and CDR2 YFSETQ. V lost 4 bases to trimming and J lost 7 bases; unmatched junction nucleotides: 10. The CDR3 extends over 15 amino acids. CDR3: CASSQTTGGGREAFF. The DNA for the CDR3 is TGCGCCAGCAGCCAAACGACAGGGGGCGGCCGTGAAGCTTTCTTT.

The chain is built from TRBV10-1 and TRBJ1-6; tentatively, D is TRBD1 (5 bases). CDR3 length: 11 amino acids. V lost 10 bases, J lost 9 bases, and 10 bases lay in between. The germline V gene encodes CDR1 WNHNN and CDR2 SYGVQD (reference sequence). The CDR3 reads CATPGGSPLHF. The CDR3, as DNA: TGCGCCACCCCTGGGGGTTCACCCCTCCACTTT.